This T cell receptor beta chain was documented in a study of cytomegalovirus exposure and HLA in healthy donors. Notes on the study in general: A missense variant in DCLRE1C was later tied to TCR beta V- and J-gene trimming. HLA-A and HLA-B allele assignments for most subjects were reportedly predicted accurately using TCR beta sequences.

On this clone itself: What it binds is unknown.

Germline V gene sequence: CDR1 MGHRA, CDR2 YSYEKL. The CDR3 runs to 19 residues. Trimming took 2 bases from V and 0 from J, leaving 20 bases between them. The PCR used 60 Vbeta and 13 Jbeta primers. Clones were sequenced by immunoSEQ multiplex PCR, and TCRdb holds only the in-frame ones, with some missing. Altogether approximately 97,000 clones are present, about 62% being singletons, with the ten largest covering under 5.5%. The rearrangement joins TRBV4-1 to TRBJ2-4; D perhaps matches TRBD1 (6 bases). Sequencing used PBMCs. The clonotype was recovered from a human donor in good health. The CDR3 loop reads CASSQIGRGSSLAKNIQYF. The CDR3 DNA follows: TGCGCCAGCAGCCAAATAGGCAGGGGTAGTTCCTTAGCCAAAAACATTCAGTACTTC.